The clone carrying this T cell receptor beta chain was observed a single time. Its antigen is unidentified. The CDR3 has 14 residues. Germline values: CDR1 ENHRY, CDR2 SYGVKD. Trimming pared 0 bases from V and 6 bases from J, leaving 12 bases between. Clones were sequenced by immunoSEQ multiplex PCR, and TCRdb holds only the in-frame ones, with some missing. The sample holds around 28,000 clones, about 89% seen once. The record originates from a study of a mutant IDH1 vaccine in newly diagnosed glioma. Study summary: Following radiotherapy alone, or alongside temozolomide cycles, vaccination was started after an interval of 4-6 weeks. The therapy given earlier, which was standard therapy, consisted of radiotherapy, temozolomide, or both, and most of the patients received both. Study observations and caveats: There were vaccine-induced immune responses in about 92% of the patients. Shifts in the top peripheral T cell clonotypes seemed unrelated to pseudoprogression.

Time point denoted: week 5, during vaccination. The vaccine gave 300 ug of a 20-mer mutant IDH1 peptide subcutaneously per dose. The starting material was PBMCs, obtained from a glioma patient whose treatment included an IDH1 peptide vaccine. This chain connects TRBV10-3 to TRBJ2-7, with a tentative D call TRBD2 (6 bases). This TCR came from a man aged 18 to 30 with glioma. The CDR3 region has the DNA TGTGCCATCAGTGAGTCTGGAGGGACTGGCGAGCAGTACTTC. Translation gives CAISESGGTGEQYF.